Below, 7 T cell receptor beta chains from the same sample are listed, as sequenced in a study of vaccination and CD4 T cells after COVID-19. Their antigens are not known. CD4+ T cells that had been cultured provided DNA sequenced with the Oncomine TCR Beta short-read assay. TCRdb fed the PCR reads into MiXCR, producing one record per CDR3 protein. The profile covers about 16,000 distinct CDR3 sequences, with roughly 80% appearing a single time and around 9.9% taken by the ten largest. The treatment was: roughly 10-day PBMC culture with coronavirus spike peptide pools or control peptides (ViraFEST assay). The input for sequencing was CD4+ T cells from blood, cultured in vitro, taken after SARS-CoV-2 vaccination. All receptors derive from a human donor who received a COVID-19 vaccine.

CDR3 loop: CASSSEAGGPETQYF. CDR3 in DNA: TGTGCCAGCAGCTCGGAAGCGGGGGGGCCAGAGACCCAGTACTTC. The chain recombines TRBV7-2 with TRBJ2-5, with TRBD2 identical over 10 bases. The germline V gene encodes CDR1 SGHTA and CDR2 FQGNSA. With 4 bases clipped from V and 4 bases from J, the junction kept 6 bases outside the gene matches. This CDR3 comprises 15 residues.

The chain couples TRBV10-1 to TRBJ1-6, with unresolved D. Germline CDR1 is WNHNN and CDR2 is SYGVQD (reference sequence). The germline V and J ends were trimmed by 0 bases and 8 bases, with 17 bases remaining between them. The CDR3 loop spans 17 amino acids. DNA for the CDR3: TGCGCCAGCAGTGAGTCGAGGTTTGTGGGTACGGATTCACCCCTCCACTTT. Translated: CASSESRFVGTDSPLHF.

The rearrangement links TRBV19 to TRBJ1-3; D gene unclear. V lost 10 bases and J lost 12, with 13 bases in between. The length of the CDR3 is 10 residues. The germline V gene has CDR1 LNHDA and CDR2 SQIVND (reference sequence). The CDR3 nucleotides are TGTGCCACGAAGAGTACGGGCATATATTTT. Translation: CATKSTGIYF.

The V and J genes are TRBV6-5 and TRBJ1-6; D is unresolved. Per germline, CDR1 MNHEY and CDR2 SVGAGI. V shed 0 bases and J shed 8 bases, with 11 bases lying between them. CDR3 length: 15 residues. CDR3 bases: TGTGCCAGCAGTTACTCGTCCGATGGCGATTCACCCCTCCACTTT. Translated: CASSYSSDGDSPLHF.

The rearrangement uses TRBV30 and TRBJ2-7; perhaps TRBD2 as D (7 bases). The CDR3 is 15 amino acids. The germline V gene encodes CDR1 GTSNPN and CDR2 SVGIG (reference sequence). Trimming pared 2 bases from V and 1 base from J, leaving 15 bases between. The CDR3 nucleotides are TGTGCCTGGAGTCGAGGGGGGGAGAGTTCCTACGAGCAGTACTTC. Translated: CAWSRGGESSYEQYF.

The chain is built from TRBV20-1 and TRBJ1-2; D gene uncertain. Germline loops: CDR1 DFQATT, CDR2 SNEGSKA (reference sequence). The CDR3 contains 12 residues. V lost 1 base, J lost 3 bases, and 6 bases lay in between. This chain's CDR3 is CSARGSYYGYTF. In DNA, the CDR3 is TGCAGTGCTAGAGGCTCGTACTATGGCTACACCTTC.

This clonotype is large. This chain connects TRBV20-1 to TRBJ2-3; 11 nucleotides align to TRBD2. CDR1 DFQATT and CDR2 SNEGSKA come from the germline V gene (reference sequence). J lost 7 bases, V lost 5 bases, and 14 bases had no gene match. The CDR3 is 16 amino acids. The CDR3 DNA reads TGCAGTGCTGAGCTAATAGCGGGGGGGACCGGAAATACGCAGTATTTT. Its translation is CSAELIAGGTGNTQYF.